Each of the 26 T cell receptor beta chains below was sequenced from the same sample in a study of identical twins. MiXCR, applied by TCRdb to the 5' RACE reads, yields one record per CDR3 protein. The sample shows about 520,000 distinct CDR3 sequences, less than 25% of them seen only once. These records were also assigned to another study, of T cells expressing NK-cell markers.

Specimen: CD4+ T cells sorted from blood. The source of these receptors is a woman in her late teens or twenties in good health.

This clonotype was detected many times. The chain carries TRBV12-3 or TRBV12-4 and TRBJ2-2; 9 bases are shared with TRBD1. CDR3 length: 17 amino acids. V dropped 8 bases and J dropped 4; count of bases not matched to a gene: 14. The CDR3 DNA reads TGTGCCAGCGGATCGCCCCCGGGACAGGGCACCACCGGGGAGCTGTTTTTT. It codes for CASGSPPGQGTTGELFF.

The rearrangement joins TRBV15 to TRBJ2-7; the D is unclear. The CDR3 covers 13 residues. V was shortened by 3 bases and J by 4 bases, with 10 bases between the two germline ends. Germline-derived CDR1 and CDR2 are LNHNV and YYDKDF (reference sequence). In DNA, the CDR3 is TGTGCCACCAGCAGGGGCAGCTTATACGAGCAGTACTTC. Its protein product is CATSRGSLYEQYF.

The chain combines TRBV9 with TRBJ2-1; weak D call: TRBD2 (6 bases). The CDR3 totals 15 residues. In germline, CDR1 is SGDLS, CDR2 YYNGEE. Trimming shortened V by 0 bases and J by 3 bases, and 10 bases separated the two germline ends. The CDR3 reads CASSVVSSVYNEQFF. The DNA of the CDR3 is TGTGCCAGCAGCGTAGTCTCTAGCGTCTACAATGAGCAGTTCTTC.

This clonotype was counted only a few times. V is TRBV20-1 and J is TRBJ2-5, with 9 bases identical to TRBD2. The germline V gene encodes CDR1 DFQATT and CDR2 SNEGSKA (reference sequence). The J segment lost 4 bases and the V segment lost 7 bases, leaving 13 bases of the junction unmatched. The CDR3 is 15 amino acids. The CDR3 region is CSGRSGSHGRETQYF. In DNA, the CDR3 is TGCAGTGGTCGTAGCGGGAGTCACGGGAGAGAGACCCAGTACTTC.

This clonotype has more than one count but fewer than ten. The rearrangement uses TRBV2 and TRBJ2-7, with D tentatively TRBD2 (5 bases). The CDR3 loop spans 17 amino acids. Germline assignment: CDR1 SNHLY and CDR2 FYNNEI. Trimming took off 4 bases at V and 2 bases at J, with 21 bases between the two ends. CDR3 protein: CASSVGVTLIYPYEQYF. The CDR3 DNA reads TGTGCCAGCAGTGTCGGGGTAACCCTTATTTATCCCTACGAGCAGTACTTC.

This chain connects TRBV15 to TRBJ2-1, with TRBD2 as a possible D gene (7 bases). The CDR3 runs to 18 residues. Per germline, CDR1 LNHNV and CDR2 YYDKDF (reference sequence). Trimming shortened V by 1 base and J by 4 bases, and 20 bases separated the two germline ends. CDR3 protein: CATSRGVTGGLLYNEQFF. CDR3 bases: TGTGCCACCAGCAGAGGTGTGACGGGGGGCTTATTATACAATGAGCAGTTCTTC.

This clonotype occurred a few times. J is TRBJ2-1 and V is TRBV29-1; TRBD1 matches at 8 bases. After removal of 6 bases from V and 9 bases from J, the junction contained 10 bases not matched to a gene. Germline V gene lookup returns CDR1 SQVTM and CDR2 ANQGSEA. The CDR3 sequence is 13 residues long. The CDR3 DNA is TGCAGCGTCGATGGAACAGGGGGTCGTGAGCAGTTCTTC. Its translation: CSVDGTGGREQFF.

CDR3 in amino acids: CASSFREPPLHF. DNA for the CDR3: TGTGCCAGCAGCTTTCGGGAACCACCCCTCCACTTT. V gene TRBV7-2 combines with J gene TRBJ1-6; D not certain. The germline gives CDR1 SGHTA, CDR2 FQGNSA. The CDR3 sequence is 12 residues long. Trimming stripped 3 bases from V and 11 bases from J, with 8 bases between.

V gene TRBV18 combines with J gene TRBJ2-7; D is unresolved. CDR1 and CDR2 (germline): KGHSH, LQKENI. The CDR3 is 13 amino acids. V lost 4 bases and J lost 0, with 7 bases in between. The CDR3 spells CASSRLSSYEQYF. CDR3 DNA: TGTGCCAGCTCACGCCTCTCCTCCTACGAGCAGTACTTC.

V is TRBV6-6 and J is TRBJ1-3; tentative D call: TRBD1 (5 bases). CDR1 is MNHNY, CDR2 SVGAGI, per germline (reference sequence). The CDR3 contains 13 residues. Trimming shortened V by 5 bases and J by 6 bases, and 11 bases separated the two germline ends. CDR3 in amino acids: CASSPGPENTIYF. For the CDR3, the DNA is TGTGCCAGCAGTCCGGGGCCTGAAAACACCATATATTTT.

The chain recombines TRBV20-1 with TRBJ1-2, with no clear D. This CDR3 contains 13 residues. Looked up from germline, CDR1 is DFQATT and CDR2 is SNEGSKA (reference sequence). V lost 4 bases and J 4 bases, leaving 13 bases between the germline ends. The CDR3 sequence is CSANRFQTYGYTF. As DNA, the CDR3 is TGCAGTGCTAATCGGTTCCAGACCTATGGCTACACCTTC.

This clonotype was observed a few times. J is TRBJ2-3 and V is TRBV5-1; D is undetermined. Germline lookup yields CDR1 SGHRS and CDR2 YFSETQ. CDR3 length: 15 amino acids. The ends were cut back, 0 bases at V and 0 bases at J, with 8 bases in the middle. This CDR3 is CASSLVASSTDTQYF. CDR3 bases: TGCGCCAGCAGCTTGGTCGCCTCTAGCACAGATACGCAGTATTTT.

This clonotype has just a few counts. The chain couples TRBV6-4 to TRBJ2-2, with D possibly matching TRBD2 (5 bases). The V gene lost 4 bases and the J gene lost 0 bases, with 12 bases spanning the gap. Germline V gene lookup returns CDR1 MRHNA and CDR2 SNTAGT. CDR3 size: 16 residues. DNA for the CDR3: TGTGCCAGCAGTGCCAGAGGGTTGGCGAACACCGGGGAGCTGTTTTTT. It translates to CASSARGLANTGELFF.

The rearrangement uses TRBV20-1 and TRBJ1-1; D is uncertain. V lost 3 bases, J lost 6 bases, and 11 bases lay in between. The CDR3 is 12 amino acids. Germline loops: CDR1 DFQATT, CDR2 SNEGSKA (reference sequence). As DNA, the CDR3 is TGCAGTGCTAGGGAGGGTAGGCCTGAAGCTTTCTTT. This sequence encodes CSAREGRPEAFF.

This clonotype was observed many times. The J gene is TRBJ2-1, the V gene TRBV20-1; D not resolved. Per the germline V gene, CDR1 is DFQATT and CDR2 is SNEGSKA (reference sequence). This CDR3 is built from 11 residues. Trimming removed 2 bases from V and 8 bases from J, with 7 bases in between. CDR3 loop: CSARRADEQFF. In nucleotides, the CDR3 is TGCAGTGCTAGACGGGCAGATGAGCAGTTCTTC.

The chain employs TRBV20-1 and TRBJ1-1; maybe TRBD1 (6 bases). Germline values: CDR1 DFQATT, CDR2 SNEGSKA (reference sequence). Trimming shortened V by 3 bases and J by 3 bases, and 8 bases separated the two germline ends. This CDR3 is built from 12 residues. Here the CDR3 reads CSASPGDTEAFF. The CDR3 coding sequence is TGCAGTGCTAGCCCAGGGGACACTGAAGCTTTCTTT.

The chain links TRBV5-1 to TRBJ2-1; TRBD2 aligns across 15 bases. CDR1 SGHRS and CDR2 YFSETQ come from the germline V gene. The CDR3 sequence is 15 residues long. Unmatched junction bases numbered 12, after V lost 4 bases and J lost 16 bases. The CDR3 sequence is CASSAGTSGGSSDFF. The CDR3 nucleotides read TGCGCCAGCAGCGCAGGGACTAGCGGGGGGTCGAGCGATTTCTTC.

This clonotype was observed a few times. CDR3 nucleotides: TGTGCCGAAGCGAAAAACACCGGGGAGCTGTTTTTT. Translated: CAEAKNTGELFF. This sequence joins TRBV30 and TRBJ2-2; D is uncertain. The CDR3 runs to 12 residues. CDR1 and CDR2 (germline): GTSNPN, SVGIG (reference sequence). The V end was cut by 8 bases, the J end by 2 bases, with 9 bases between.

The V call is TRBV6-1, the J call TRBJ2-7; maybe TRBD2 (6 bases). Trimming cost V 5 bases and J 3 bases, with 14 bases left between them. Germline CDR1 and CDR2: MNHNS and SASEGT. This CDR3 is built from 14 residues. CDR3 sequence reads: CASSPTVGGYEQYF. Written as DNA, the CDR3 is TGTGCCAGCAGTCCGACCGTGGGGGGCTACGAGCAGTACTTC.

This chain uses TRBV5-6 with TRBJ2-3, with TRBD1 identical over 10 bases. CDR3 length: 18 residues. Germline CDR1 SGHDT, CDR2 YYEEEE. Trimming cost V 4 bases and J 2 bases; bases outside gene matches: 13. The CDR3 spells CASSPGTGVRPYTDTQYF. The CDR3 DNA reads as TGTGCCAGCAGCCCCGGGACAGGGGTCCGGCCTTACACAGATACGCAGTATTTT.

V usage is TRBV6-5 and J usage is TRBJ1-2; D ambiguous. V lost 4 bases and J lost 6, with 18 bases in between. The CDR3 sequence is 15 residues long. Germline CDR1 MNHEY, CDR2 SVGAGI. As DNA, the CDR3 is TGTGCCAGCAGTTCCTCTAGGGCGATGCTAAATGGCTACACCTTC. It is translated as CASSSSRAMLNGYTF.

The CDR3 coding sequence is TGTGCCAGCAGTCCGTCTCTAGCGGCCACCGGGGAGCTGTTTTTT. Its translation is CASSPSLAATGELFF. The V gene is TRBV12-3 or TRBV12-4, the J gene TRBJ2-2; TRBD2 matches at 7 bases. CDR3 length: 15 residues. With V trimmed by 5 bases and J by 4 bases, 7 bases remained unmatched.

This clonotype was observed a handful of times. This chain connects TRBV11-2 to TRBJ2-7, with TRBD1 matching 9 bases. The CDR3 has 13 residues. The germline CDR1 and CDR2 sequences are SGHAT and FQNNGV. The V gene end was trimmed by 6 bases and the J gene end by 5 bases; junction bases not matched to a gene: 5. For the CDR3, the DNA is TGTGCCAGCAGTTTTTGGGACAGGGACGAGCAGTACTTC. This encodes CASSFWDRDEQYF.

This clonotype was seen a few times. For the CDR3, the DNA is TGTGCCAGCAGTTATGGGACACCGAACACCGGGGAGCTGTTTTTT. This sequence encodes CASSYGTPNTGELFF. This chain connects TRBV6-5 to TRBJ2-2, with a weak D call TRBD1 (6 bases). Trimming cost V 3 bases and J 0 bases, with 8 bases left between them. The CDR3 covers 15 residues. Germline CDR1 MNHEY, CDR2 SVGAGI.

This clonotype appeared a single time. The chain recombines TRBV20-1 with TRBJ1-2, with 9 bases aligning to TRBD1. This CDR3 contains 14 residues. V dropped 3 bases and J dropped 6; count of bases not matched to a gene: 8. CDR1 is DFQATT, CDR2 SNEGSKA, per germline (reference sequence). As DNA, the CDR3 is TGCAGTGCTAGTCACAGGGGGCAGTGGGATGGCTACACCTTC. Protein: CSASHRGQWDGYTF.

The DNA of the CDR3 is TGTGCCACCAGTGATCTTGGGACAGGTTTTACCTACGAGCAGTACTTC. Residues: CATSDLGTGFTYEQYF. The chain combines TRBV24-1 with TRBJ2-7; 8 bases line up with TRBD1. This CDR3 comprises 16 residues. The germline gives CDR1 KGHDR, CDR2 SFDVKD. The V and J ends lost 3 bases and 2 bases, in that order; junction bases with no gene match: 8.